This TCR beta chain came from a study of control samples from healthy donors and cancer patients. The CDR3 runs 14 residues. Germline V gene data show CDR1 as SGHTA and CDR2 as FQGTGA. Trimming removed 4 bases at V and 2 bases at J, with 10 bases between. Only in-frame clones appear in the TCRdb table, and some are missing; sequencing was by immunoSEQ multiplex PCR. The sample yields 150,000 or so clones, 70% to 90% seen once. The chain carries TRBV7-3 and TRBJ2-3; D is possibly TRBD2 (6 bases). The sequenced material came from blood. This TCR was recovered from a man between 25 and 39 years old in good health. This CDR3 reads CASSSTSSTDTQYF. The CDR3 nucleotides read TGTGCCAGCAGCTCGACTAGTTCCACAGATACGCAGTATTTT.